The T cell receptor (beta chain) described here comes from a study of blood T cell repertoires in COVID-19. As for the study in general: Acute and convalescent COVID-19 specimens originated in the United States, Italy and Spain. PBMCs, B-cell-depleted T cells, or T cells provided the cDNA or gDNA that made up the material.

This CDR3 contains 15 residues. The germline V gene encodes CDR1 SGHKS and CDR2 YYEKEE (reference sequence). V lost 4 bases and J lost 4; bases outside the gene matches: 8. This clone was seen only a few times. Original methodology: Nucleated cell number was recorded as an estimate derived from reference gene primer amplification. The method was immunoSEQ multiplex PCR; TCRdb's version includes in-frame clones alone and lacks a portion of them. That table furnishes V, J and clone size, whereas the DNA furnished D and trimming. The repertoire holds more than 15,000 clones, with roughly 86% as singletons.

The clonotype originates from a human donor in a cohort sampled during active COVID-19. The J gene is TRBJ2-1, the V gene TRBV5-5, with 7 bases fitting TRBD2. The sequencing input was peripheral blood. The DNA for the CDR3 is TGTGCCAGCAGCACTGCTAGCGGTCTATACAATGAGCAGTTCTTC. The encoded protein is CASSTASGLYNEQFF.